This TCR beta chain is from a study of untreated major depressive disorder (dated by TCRdb to 2017 to 2018). Regarding the study in general: The study was a cross-sectional case-control comparison of T cell phenotype and TCR repertoire between antidepressant-free major depressive disorder patients and individually matched non-depressed controls. Differences in Vbeta 5.1, Vbeta 11 and Vbeta 22 usage observed by flow cytometry in the whole cohort were followed up by sequencing.

On the study overall, not on this receptor specifically: In CD4+ T cells, sequencing confirmed that depressed patients used TRBV05-01 (Vbeta 5.1) more than controls did, with a one-tailed test giving p = 0.040. In the sequencing data, TRBV25-01 and TRBV02-01 usage matched the flow-cytometry pattern without reaching statistical significance. The sequencing comparisons used one-tailed planned tests on only three preselected Vbeta families. Because of the strict matching and exclusion criteria, the study sample was comparatively small, which limits how generalizable the findings are. In every sequenced subject, the top five TRBV05-01 clones were all identified as private clones.

Each depressed patient was pairwise matched to a non-depressed control for sex, age, current smoking status and body mass index. European descent was reported for all participants. A DSM-IV diagnosis of major depressive disorder and a Hamilton Rating Scale for Depression score of at least 18 were present in all patients. No psychiatric medication, including antidepressants, had been taken by patients for at least 8 weeks before enrollment. Depression severity among patients ranged from moderate to severe. Participants were excluded if they had major medical conditions, Axis I/II comorbidities, regular medication or illicit drug use, or weekly alcohol intake above 100 g. About 30 ml of peripheral blood was collected from each participant into EDTA tubes. Using the BD IMag Human CD4 T Lymphocyte Enrichment Set, CD4+ T cells were purified from thawed PBMCs via magnetic negative selection. Flow cytometry confirmed that the CD4+ enrichment method typically gave 90% to 95% purity. A subgroup of 4 to 6 case-control pairs, chosen blind to chemokine receptor expression and flow-cytometric repertoire skewing results, underwent TCRbeta sequencing. Every blood sample was taken in the morning at 8:00 a.m., and Ficoll-Hypaque gradient centrifugation was used to isolate PBMCs. Until being assayed, PBMCs were kept in liquid nitrogen after cryopreservation by gradual cooling to -80 degrees C.

V is clipped by 1 base and J by 2 bases, and the sequence between their germline boundaries is 10 bases long. Reading from cysteine to phenylalanine, the CDR3 counts 15 amino acids. Of all the DNA, just the CDR3 is kept, 45 bases in frame from base 1. CDR1 and CDR2 were assigned from the germline V gene as SGHNT and YENEEA. In regard to this clone: Its antigen is currently not known. There are no base qualities to consult, and no much larger clone falls within one base.

The Qiagen DNeasy Blood and Tissue Kit was used to extract total genomic DNA from the purified CD4+ T cells. Using immunoSEQ immunosequencing protocols, the TCRbeta CDR3 region, as defined by IMGT, was amplified and sequenced. The study's own analysis went as follows. Raw sequence data were preprocessed by the immunoSEQ service for PCR and sequencing error correction. The sequence data were imported into the immunoSEQ Analyzer and were further analyzed using VDJtools v1.0.7. Patient-control differences were tested with the paired Wilcoxon signed-rank test. TCRdb re-hosts the immuneACCESS table, in-frame sequences only. Its copies lack some clones; in the studies checked, an unresolved V gene accounts for under half of them, and the cause for the rest is not known. V and J calls and clone size are those listed in that table; D and trimming were worked out from the DNA. The table for this sample lists about 19,000 clones; 92% of them were counted only once. Of the sample, 0.6% is held by the ten largest clones.

Material: CD4+ T cells from PBMCs. The chain is encoded by TRBV11-3 joined to TRBJ2-3, and the D gene may be TRBD2, 6 bases matching. The TCR was taken from a woman aged 40 to 50 with major depressive disorder. At the DNA level, the sequence is TGTGCCAGCAGCTTAGCGGGACTCACCACAGATACGCAGTATTTT. This translates into CASSLAGLTTDTQYF.